The present TCR beta chain was sequenced within a study of tumor-infiltrating lymphocytes in oesophageal squamous cell carcinoma. This CDR3 spans 14 amino acids. Germline V gene lookup returns CDR1 KGHSH and CDR2 LQKENI. This clonotype was counted between two and nine times. MiXCR, run by TCRdb on the PCR reads, gives a single entry per CDR3 protein. There are fewer than 15,000 distinct CDR3 sequences in the sample; roughly 46% occur only once, and roughly 14% lies in the top ten. This TCR was sampled from a male donor with esophageal squamous cell carcinoma. The sequenced sample was normal esophageal tissue next to the tumor. The chain uses TRBV18 and TRBJ2-5; the match to TRBD2 covers 7 bases. The tail of the sequence fits TRBJ2-1 better, so the J call may be wrong. CDR3 in amino acids: CASSPPVREDEQFF. In DNA, the CDR3 is TGTGCCAGCTCACCACCGGTACGGGAGGATGAGCAGTTCTTC.